Below, 23 T cell receptor beta chains from the same sample are listed, as sequenced in a study of human thymus T cells. Data came from immunoSEQ multiplex PCR; TCRdb stores just in-frame clones and leaves some out. The sample gives about 50,000 clones, 85% to 95% of which show up once; approximately 0.18% is in the top ten. Sequenced material: blood. These receptors all stem from a girl under two years old with a congenital heart defect but otherwise immunologically healthy.

The rearrangement uses TRBV7-9 and TRBJ1-2; D possibly corresponds to TRBD1 (6 bases). V lost 7 bases and J 6 bases, leaving 24 bases between the germline ends. Germline CDR1 and CDR2: SEHNR and FQNEAQ (reference sequence). The CDR3 consists of 16 residues. The CDR3 nucleotides are TGTGCCAGCACAGCTGGGGGCAGGCTATTTACCAATGGCTACACCTTC. Amino acids: CASTAGGRLFTNGYTF.

This chain links TRBV15 with TRBJ2-5; 10 bases line up with TRBD1. In germline, CDR1 is LNHNV, CDR2 YYDKDF (reference sequence). This CDR3 comprises 17 residues. The V and J ends lost 1 base and 0 bases, in that order; junction bases with no gene match: 5. The CDR3 DNA reads as TGTGCCACCAGCAGAGGGACAGGGGGAATGGACCAAGAGACCCAGTACTTC. Residues: CATSRGTGGMDQETQYF.

In DNA form, the CDR3 reads TGTGCCACCAGCAGACCCGAGCGGGGACCCACAGATACGCAGTATTTT. Translated, it gives CATSRPERGPTDTQYF. The V gene is TRBV15, the J gene TRBJ2-3; 7 bases are shared with TRBD2. The V and J ends lost 2 bases and 2 bases, in that order; junction bases with no gene match: 7. This CDR3 is 16 amino acids long. Germline CDR1 LNHNV, CDR2 YYDKDF (reference sequence).

V gene TRBV21-1 combines with J gene TRBJ2-3; TRBD1 is the table's D call and was not checked against the DNA. TRBV21-1 is classified as a pseudogene. This CDR3 has 17 amino acids. The CDR3: CASSKDRDSPSTDTQYF. In DNA, the CDR3 is TGTGCCAGCAGCAAAGATAGAGACAGCCCTAGCACAGATACGCAGTATTTT.

This clone was detected only once. This CDR3 reads CATSRVLAGSTDTQYF. The CDR3, as DNA: TGTGCCACCAGCAGAGTTCTAGCGGGATCCACAGATACGCAGTATTTT. V usage is TRBV15 and J usage is TRBJ2-3, with 9 bases lining up with TRBD2. The CDR3 has 16 amino acids. Trimming cost V 1 base and J 2 bases; bases outside gene matches: 4. Germline V lookup: CDR1 LNHNV, CDR2 YYDKDF (reference sequence).

The V gene is TRBV14, the J gene TRBJ2-3; TRBD1 agrees at 8 bases. Germline V gene data show CDR1 as SGHDN and CDR2 as FVKESK. V shed 1 base, J shed 2 bases, and the junction held 2 bases outside the gene matches. CDR3 length equals 15 residues. The CDR3 spells CASSQGTGLTDTQYF. In nucleotides, the CDR3 is TGTGCCAGCAGCCAAGGGACAGGGCTCACAGATACGCAGTATTTT.

This chain joins TRBV5-5 and TRBJ2-5, with 8 positions matching TRBD2. With V trimmed by 2 bases and J by 7 bases, 4 bases remained unmatched. CDR3 length: 13 amino acids. Germline CDR1 and CDR2: SGHKS and YYEKEE (reference sequence). CDR3 amino acids: CASSLGTSWTQYF. CDR3 nucleotides: TGTGCCAGCAGCTTAGGGACTAGTTGGACCCAGTACTTC.

V is TRBV6-1 and J is TRBJ2-5; 11 bases line up with TRBD2. This CDR3 has 15 residues. J lost 7 bases, V lost 2 bases, and 6 bases had no gene match. In germline, CDR1 is MNHNS, CDR2 SASEGT. CDR3 region: CASSELAGGLGTQYF. In nucleotides, the CDR3 is TGTGCCAGCAGTGAACTAGCGGGAGGTTTGGGGACCCAGTACTTC.

The gene calls are TRBV7-3 and TRBJ2-1, with 9 positions matching TRBD2. Germline values: CDR1 SGHTA, CDR2 FQGTGA. The ends lost 3 bases at V and 0 bases at J; junction bases unmatched: 6. The CDR3 length is 17 residues. CDR3 sequence reads: CASSLGVSGSSYNEQFF. The CDR3, as DNA: TGTGCCAGCAGCTTGGGAGTTAGCGGGAGCTCCTACAATGAGCAGTTCTTC.

The rearrangement links TRBV6-1 to TRBJ1-5; D is unclear. The CDR3 runs to 13 residues. The germline V and J ends were trimmed by 3 bases and 5 bases, with 8 bases remaining between them. Germline CDR1 reads MNHNS; CDR2 reads SASEGT. CDR3 sequence reads: CASSDGIHQPQHF. The CDR3 coding sequence is TGTGCCAGCAGTGACGGGATCCATCAGCCCCAGCATTTT.

The chain joins TRBV25-1 to TRBJ2-7; D is uncertain. Germline CDR1 and CDR2: MGHDK and SYGVNS. This CDR3 has 13 amino acids. V was trimmed by 4 bases and J by 0 bases, leaving 7 bases between them. CDR3 bases: TGTGCCAGCAGTGCCTTGGGCTCCTACGAGCAGTACTTC. It codes for CASSALGSYEQYF.

This rearrangement joins TRBV5-1 to TRBJ2-1; 10 bases match TRBD1. CDR1 is SGHRS, CDR2 YFSETQ, per germline. This CDR3 has 16 amino acids. V trimming: 0 bases; J trimming: 2 bases; junction bases outside the gene matches: 2. This chain's CDR3 is CASSLGGTGAYNEQFF. CDR3 DNA: TGCGCCAGCAGCTTGGGAGGGACAGGGGCCTACAATGAGCAGTTCTTC.

This rearrangement joins TRBV27 to TRBJ2-2, with 8 bases identical to TRBD1. The V segment lost 4 bases and the J segment 4 bases; nucleotides outside the gene matches: 8. The germline CDR1 and CDR2 sequences are MNHEY and SMNVEV (reference sequence). The CDR3 is 16 residues long. The CDR3 nucleotides read TGTGCCAGCAGTTCCCCGGGCAGGGGGCGCACCGGGGAGCTGTTTTTT. It specifies CASSSPGRGRTGELFF.

The CDR3 reads CAWSVRGDSGNTIYF. In DNA, the CDR3 is TGTGCCTGGAGTGTTCGGGGCGATTCTGGAAACACCATATATTTT. This chain uses TRBV30 with TRBJ1-3, with TRBD1 as a possible D gene (5 bases). The CDR3 covers 15 residues. Germline V gene data show CDR1 as GTSNPN and CDR2 as SVGIG (reference sequence). Trimming stripped 0 bases from V and 1 base from J, with 10 bases between.

The rearrangement uses TRBV7-9 and TRBJ1-3; D not certain. V dropped 5 bases and J dropped 4 bases, with 12 bases sitting between them. Germline assignment: CDR1 SEHNR and CDR2 FQNEAQ (reference sequence). The CDR3 totals 14 residues. This CDR3 is CASSPEFPGNTIYF. DNA of the CDR3: TGTGCCAGCAGCCCCGAATTTCCCGGAAACACCATATATTTT. The variable domain in full, with the rest retrieved from reference TRBV7-9 and TRBJ1-3, is DTGVSQNPRHKITKRGQNVTFRCDPISEHNRLYWYRQTLGQGPEFLTYFQNEAQLEKSRLLSDRFSAERPKGSFSTLEIQRTEQGDSAMYLCASSPEFPGNTIYFGEGSWLTVV.

Here the CDR3 DNA reads TGTGCCAGCAGCCCAGGCCGGGACAGGGGAATGTACCAAGAGACCCAGTACTTC. This gives the protein CASSPGRDRGMYQETQYF. The chain has TRBV14 and TRBJ2-5, with 10 bases matching TRBD1. Germline CDR1 reads SGHDN; CDR2 reads FVKESK. Trimming at V came to 4 bases and at J to 0 bases, leaving 11 bases not matched to a gene. This CDR3 spans 18 amino acids.

This clone has only one observation. This CDR3 is CASSLGGSTDTQYF. The CDR3 DNA reads TGTGCCAGCAGCTTAGGCGGTAGCACAGATACGCAGTATTTT. The chain links TRBV11-3 to TRBJ2-3; D not resolved. V shed 1 base and J shed 0 bases, with 5 bases lying between them. This CDR3 is 14 amino acids long. Germline-derived CDR1 and CDR2 are SGHNT and YENEEA.

CDR3 sequence (DNA): TGCGCCAGCAGCTTGGTGAGATCGATCCGGGAGACCCAGTACTTC. Encoded protein: CASSLVRSIRETQYF. This chain joins TRBV5-1 and TRBJ2-5, with D unclear. CDR1 is SGHRS, CDR2 YFSETQ, per germline. The V end lost 0 bases, the J end lost 5 bases, and 14 bases lay between the germline ends. The CDR3 has 15 residues.

This sequence joins TRBV7-3 and TRBJ2-1; 9 nucleotides agree with TRBD2. The CDR3 loop spans 15 amino acids. Germline V gene lookup returns CDR1 SGHTA and CDR2 FQGTGA. Unmatched junction bases numbered 6, after V lost 5 bases and J lost 4 bases. CDR3 in amino acids: CASSLLAGRYNEQFF. CDR3 coding DNA: TGTGCCAGCAGCCTACTAGCGGGCCGATACAATGAGCAGTTCTTC.

The count of this clone is one. The V and J genes are TRBV4-1 and TRBJ2-5; weak D call: TRBD2 (7 bases). CDR1 is MGHRA, CDR2 YSYEKL, per germline. V was pared by 1 base and J by 5 bases, with 14 bases between. The CDR3 has 15 residues. Here the CDR3 reads CASSQVGGAQETQYF. The CDR3 coding sequence is TGCGCCAGCAGCCAAGTAGGGGGGGCGCAGGAGACCCAGTACTTC.

The J gene is TRBJ1-5, the V gene TRBV6-5; TRBD1 matches 11 bases. The CDR3 spans 14 residues. The trim removed 5 bases at V and 5 bases at J, leaving 2 bases unmatched. The germline gives CDR1 MNHEY, CDR2 SVGAGI. The DNA of the CDR3 is TGTGCCAGCAGTGGGACAGGGGGGGATCAGCCCCAGCATTTT. Translation gives CASSGTGGDQPQHF.

The rearrangement links TRBV12-5 to TRBJ2-2; the match to TRBD1 covers 7 bases. The CDR3 has 11 amino acids. The germline CDR1 and CDR2 sequences are LGHNT and FRNRAP. This CDR3 is CTGANTGELFF. CDR3 in DNA: TGTACAGGGGCGAACACCGGGGAGCTGTTTTTT. Looking up the rest from reference TRBV12-5 and TRBJ2-2 gives the full variable domain: DARVTQTPRHKVTEMGQEVTMRCQPILGHNTVFWYRQTMMQGLELLAYFRNRAPLDDSGMPKDRFSAEMPDATLATLKIQPSEPRDSAVYFCTGANTGELFFGEGSRLTVL.

The chain has TRBV29-1 and TRBJ2-7, with D perhaps TRBD2 (5 bases). The germline V and J ends were trimmed by 2 bases and 5 bases, with 13 bases remaining between them. The CDR3 covers 13 residues. The germline CDR1 and CDR2 sequences are SQVTM and ANQGSEA. CDR3 protein: CSVEKGASHEQYF. The CDR3 region has the DNA TGCAGCGTTGAAAAGGGAGCGAGCCACGAGCAGTACTTC.